The rows below give T cell receptor beta chains drawn from one sample of a study of blood T cell repertoires in COVID-19. Method: immunoSEQ multiplex PCR; TCRdb's copy keeps in-frame clones and lacks some. Of roughly 250,000 clones in the sample, 65% to 90% are singletons; the top ten hold 6.5% to 9%. Sequenced sample: peripheral blood. The receptors here all came from a woman aged 45 to 65 with acute or convalescent COVID-19. CDR3s include the opening cysteine and the closing phenylalanine or tryptophan. Each record gives: D gene, clone size, J gene, V gene, CDR3 protein, CDR3 DNA. The D gene is left open where the match is weak. Size values are once, few and many counts, or a class for expanded clones, and some rows have none.

>NA|NA|TRBJ2-1|TRBV3-1/TRBV3-2
CASSQVESFANEQFF
TGTGCCAGCAGCCAAGTAGAAAGTTTTGCCAATGAGCAGTTCTTC
>TRBD1|NA|TRBJ1-6|TRBV2
CASRDRALRPLHF
TGTGCCAGCAGAGACAGGGCCCTTCGACCCCTCCACTTT
>NA|NA|TRBJ2-5|TRBV6-2/TRBV6-3
CASSYSGTQAKTQYF
TGTGCCAGCAGTTACTCGGGGACTCAGGCCAAGACCCAGTACTTC
>TRBD2|NA|TRBJ2-3|TRBV27
CASSLAGDHTDTQYF
TGTGCCAGCAGTTTAGCGGGAGACCACACAGATACGCAGTATTTT
>TRBD1|NA|TRBJ2-1|TRBV18
CASSPPMTGGSYNEQFF
TGTGCCAGCTCACCACCAATGACAGGGGGTTCCTACAATGAGCAGTTCTTC
>NA|NA|TRBJ1-2|TRBV28
CAGPQGNYGYTF
TGTGCCGGACCACAGGGAAATTATGGCTACACCTTC
>TRBD2|NA|TRBJ2-5|TRBV6-2/TRBV6-3
CASSPGLAGGIQETQYF
TGTGCCAGCAGTCCGGGACTAGCGGGGGGCATTCAAGAGACCCAGTACTTC
>NA|once|TRBJ1-5|TRBV5-1
CASSLEQGAQPQHF
TGCGCCAGCAGCTTGGAGCAGGGTGCGCAGCCCCAGCATTTT
>NA|NA|TRBJ1-5|TRBV30
CAWSVRGNQPQHF
TGTGCCTGGAGTGTACGGGGCAATCAGCCCCAGCATTTT
>NA|NA|TRBJ1-5|TRBV6-5
CASSQGASNQPQHF
TGTGCCAGCAGCCAAGGGGCTAGCAATCAGCCCCAGCATTTT
>TRBD2|NA|TRBJ2-5|TRBV29-1
CSVASGGALETQYF
TGCAGCGTTGCCTCCGGGGGGGCCTTGGAGACCCAGTACTTC
>NA|NA|TRBJ2-7|TRBV28
CASSFEIYEQYF
TGTGCCAGCAGTTTTGAGATTTACGAGCAGTACTTC
>NA|NA|TRBJ2-2|TRBV6-2/TRBV6-3
CASSYSSRENTGELFF
TGTGCCAGCAGTTACTCGAGCAGGGAGAACACCGGGGAGCTGTTTTTT
>NA|NA|TRBJ2-3|TRBV7-3
CASSPGPRGDTQYF
TGTGCCAGCAGCCCAGGACCGAGGGGGGATACGCAGTATTTT
>TRBD2|NA|TRBJ2-5|TRBV27
CASSLSYSGAQETQYF
TGTGCCAGCAGTTTATCATACAGCGGGGCCCAAGAGACCCAGTACTTC
>NA|many|TRBJ2-5|TRBV4-1
CASRRAAPQETQYF
TGCGCCAGCAGACGAGCGGCCCCTCAAGAGACCCAGTACTTC
>NA|NA|TRBJ1-4|TRBV6-1
CASSEWIFEGVGEKLFF
TGTGCCAGCAGTGAATGGATTTTCGAGGGTGTGGGAGAAAAACTGTTTTTT
>TRBD2|NA|TRBJ2-1|TRBV9
CASSVGSGRARNEQFF
TGTGCCAGCAGCGTAGGATCCGGGAGGGCGAGGAATGAGCAGTTCTTC
>NA|NA|TRBJ1-1|TRBV6-6
CASSYRQGSTEAFF
TGTGCCAGCAGTTATAGGCAGGGCAGTACTGAAGCTTTCTTT
>TRBD1|NA|TRBJ1-2|TRBV6-1
CASSDLGTGYNGYTF
TGTGCCAGCAGTGATCTCGGGACAGGGTATAATGGCTACACCTTC
>TRBD2|NA|TRBJ2-3|TRBV5-1
CASSPKTSGIPDTQYF
TGCGCCAGCAGCCCCAAGACTAGCGGGATTCCAGATACGCAGTATTTT
>NA|few|TRBJ2-7|TRBV30
CAWSGQPYEQYF
TGTGCCTGGAGTGGACAACCCTACGAGCAGTACTTC
>NA|NA|TRBJ2-3|TRBV7-3
CASSLSRGADTQYF
TGTGCCAGCAGCTTAAGCCGGGGGGCCGATACGCAGTATTTT
>TRBD1|NA|TRBJ1-6|TRBV28
CASSRRQGGNSPLHF
TGTGCCAGCAGCCGACGGCAGGGGGGCAATTCACCCCTCCACTTT
>NA|NA|TRBJ1-5|TRBV12-3/TRBV12-4
CASSLTRDQPQHF
TGTGCCAGCAGTTTGACACGTGATCAGCCCCAGCATTTT
>TRBD2|few|TRBJ2-1|TRBV19
CASSILASGKANEQFF
TGTGCCAGTAGTATTTTGGCTAGCGGGAAAGCCAATGAGCAGTTCTTC